The clone carrying this T cell receptor beta chain was seen repeatedly, ten times or more. The CDR3 is made up of 15 amino acids. J gave up 6 bases and V 5 bases, and 7 bases lay outside the gene matches. Germline V CDR1 and CDR2: DFQATT, SNEGSKA (reference sequence). The sample belongs to a study of T cells of healthy individuals. TCRdb reprocessed the 5' RACE reads with MiXCR, giving one entry per CDR3 protein. The sample lists 65,000 to 95,000 distinct CDR3 sequences, roughly 5% occurring once. The sequence came from a female donor in good health. V and J are TRBV20-1 and TRBJ2-7; 16 positions match TRBD2. The CDR3 DNA follows: TGCAGTGCTCGGGGGACTAGCGGGAGGGTATCCGAGCAGTACTTC. Translated, it gives CSARGTSGRVSEQYF.